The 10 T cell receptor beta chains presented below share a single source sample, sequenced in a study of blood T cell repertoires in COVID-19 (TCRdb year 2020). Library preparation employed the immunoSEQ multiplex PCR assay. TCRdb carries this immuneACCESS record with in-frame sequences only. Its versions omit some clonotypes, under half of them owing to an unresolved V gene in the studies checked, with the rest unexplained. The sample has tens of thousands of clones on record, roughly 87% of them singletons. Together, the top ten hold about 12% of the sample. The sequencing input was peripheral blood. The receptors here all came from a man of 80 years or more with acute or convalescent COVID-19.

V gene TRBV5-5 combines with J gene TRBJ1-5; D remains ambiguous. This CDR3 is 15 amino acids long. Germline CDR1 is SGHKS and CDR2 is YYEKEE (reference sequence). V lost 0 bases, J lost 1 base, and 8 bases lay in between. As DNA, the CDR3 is TGTGCCAGCAGCTTGGTCCCCCTGAGCAATCAGCCCCAGCATTTT. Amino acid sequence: CASSLVPLSNQPQHF.

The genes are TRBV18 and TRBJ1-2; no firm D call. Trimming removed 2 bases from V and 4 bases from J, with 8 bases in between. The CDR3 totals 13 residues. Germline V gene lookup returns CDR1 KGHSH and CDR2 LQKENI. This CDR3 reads CASSPGESYGYTF. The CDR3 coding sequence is TGTGCCAGCTCACCAGGGGAGAGCTATGGCTACACCTTC.

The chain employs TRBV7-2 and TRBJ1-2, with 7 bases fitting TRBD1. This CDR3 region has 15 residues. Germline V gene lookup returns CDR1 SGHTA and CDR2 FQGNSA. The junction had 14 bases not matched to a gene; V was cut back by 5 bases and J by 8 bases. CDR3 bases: TGTGCCAGCAGCCCCCAGACAGGGTGGACGGGGGGCTACACCTTC. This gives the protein CASSPQTGWTGGYTF.

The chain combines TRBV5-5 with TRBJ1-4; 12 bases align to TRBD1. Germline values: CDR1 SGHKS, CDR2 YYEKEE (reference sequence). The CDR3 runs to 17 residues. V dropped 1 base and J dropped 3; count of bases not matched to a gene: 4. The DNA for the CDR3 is TGTGCCAGCAGCTTGTGGGACAGGGGGCCGGCTAATGAAAAACTGTTTTTT. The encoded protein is CASSLWDRGPANEKLFF.

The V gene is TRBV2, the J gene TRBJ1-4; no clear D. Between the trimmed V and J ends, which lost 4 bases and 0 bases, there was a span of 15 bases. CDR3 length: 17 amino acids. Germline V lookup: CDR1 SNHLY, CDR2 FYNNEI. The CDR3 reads CASSVEALYATNEKLFF. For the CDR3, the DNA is TGTGCCAGCAGTGTGGAGGCTCTATATGCAACTAATGAAAAACTGTTTTTT.

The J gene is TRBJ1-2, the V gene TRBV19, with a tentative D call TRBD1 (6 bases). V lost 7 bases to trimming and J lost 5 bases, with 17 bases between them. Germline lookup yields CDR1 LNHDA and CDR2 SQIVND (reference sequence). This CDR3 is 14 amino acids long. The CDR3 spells CASTPDSFFYGYTF. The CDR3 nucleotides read TGTGCCAGTACCCCGGACAGTTTTTTTTATGGCTACACCTTC.

The CDR3 reads CASSHRGGTEAFF. The CDR3 DNA is TGTGCCAGCAGTCATAGGGGCGGCACTGAAGCTTTCTTT. V gene TRBV2 combines with J gene TRBJ1-1; weak D call: TRBD1 (5 bases). The CDR3 runs to 13 residues. The V end lost 5 bases, the J end lost 4 bases, and 11 bases lay between the germline ends. The germline CDR1 and CDR2 sequences are SNHLY and FYNNEI.

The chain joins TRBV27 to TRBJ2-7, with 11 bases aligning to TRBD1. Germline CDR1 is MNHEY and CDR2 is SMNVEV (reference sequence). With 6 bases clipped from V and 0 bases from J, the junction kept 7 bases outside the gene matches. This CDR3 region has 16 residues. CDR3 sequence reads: CASSPGTGGTSYEQYF. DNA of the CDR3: TGTGCCAGCAGCCCCGGGACAGGGGGTACCTCCTACGAGCAGTACTTC.

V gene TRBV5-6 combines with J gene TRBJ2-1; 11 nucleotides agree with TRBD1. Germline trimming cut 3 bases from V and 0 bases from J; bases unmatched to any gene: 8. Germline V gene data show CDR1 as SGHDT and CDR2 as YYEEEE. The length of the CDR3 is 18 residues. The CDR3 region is CASSSDRGLVSSYNEQFF. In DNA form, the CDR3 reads TGTGCCAGCAGCTCGGACAGGGGGCTCGTGAGCTCCTACAATGAGCAGTTCTTC.

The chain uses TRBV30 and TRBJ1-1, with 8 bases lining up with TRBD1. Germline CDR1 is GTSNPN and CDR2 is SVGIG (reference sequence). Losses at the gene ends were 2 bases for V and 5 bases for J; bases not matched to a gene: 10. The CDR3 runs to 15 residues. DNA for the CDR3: TGTGCCTGGAGTATAATGGACAGGGTTGGAACTGAAGCTTTCTTT. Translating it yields CAWSIMDRVGTEAFF. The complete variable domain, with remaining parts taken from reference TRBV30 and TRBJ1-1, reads SQTIHQWPATLVQPVGSPLSLECTVEGTSNPNLYWYRQAAGRGLQLLFYSVGIGQISSEVPQNLSASRPQDRQFILSSKKLLLSDSGFYLCAWSIMDRVGTEAFFGQGTRLTVV.